Included here is one T cell receptor (beta chain) sequence, with context. The germline V gene encodes CDR1 SGHRS and CDR2 YFSETQ. The CDR3 loop spans 15 amino acids. The germline V and J ends were trimmed by 2 bases and 2 bases, with 11 bases remaining between them. The data stem from a study of OX40 agonist ivuxolimab in advanced cancers. Assay: immunoSEQ multiplex PCR; the TCRdb copy retains only in-frame clones and omits some. The sample consists of around 67,000 clones, roughly 87% of them appearing once. The TCR was taken from an adult with an advanced solid tumor such as melanoma, head and neck, liver or kidney cancer. The sequencing used CD4+ or CD8+ T cells sorted from blood, collected in a trial of the OX40 agonist ivuxolimab. This chain joins TRBV5-1 and TRBJ2-1; D is perhaps TRBD1 (6 bases). The CDR3, as DNA: TGCGCCAGCAGCTTATCGGACAGCCCCTACAATGAGCAGTTCTTC. Translation gives CASSLSDSPYNEQFF.